The 16 T cell receptor beta chains in this list originate from one sample, sequenced in a study of cytomegalovirus exposure and HLA in healthy donors. Amplification used 60 Vbeta primers and 13 Jbeta primers. TCRdb's table, derived via immunoSEQ multiplex PCR, lists solely in-frame clones and lacks some. The sample has over 100,000 clones, roughly 68% seen once. Sequencing used PBMCs. These receptors came from a woman in her 30s in good health and CMV-seronegative.

The DNA for the CDR3 is TGTGCCACCAGCAGTCCTCATCAGCCCCAGCATTTT. It translates to CATSSPHQPQHF. The chain links TRBV15 to TRBJ1-5; D unresolved. V was pared by 3 bases and J by 5 bases, with 5 bases between. The CDR3 contains 12 residues. Germline V lookup: CDR1 LNHNV, CDR2 YYDKDF (reference sequence).

This clone showed up just a few times. The genes are TRBV19 and TRBJ2-7; TRBD2 is a possible D gene (5 bases). Germline loops: CDR1 LNHDA, CDR2 SQIVND (reference sequence). The CDR3 has 13 amino acids. V was shortened by 3 bases and J by 2 bases, with 8 bases between the two germline ends. This CDR3 is CASSIGLTYEQYF. The CDR3 DNA reads as TGTGCCAGTAGTATTGGACTCACCTACGAGCAGTACTTC.

The chain is built from TRBV28 and TRBJ1-1, with D tentatively TRBD1 (6 bases). V was pared by 3 bases and J by 3 bases, with 14 bases between. The CDR3 length is 15 residues. Germline CDR1 is MDHEN and CDR2 is SYDVKM. Here the CDR3 reads CASSFFNRADTEAFF. In nucleotides, the CDR3 is TGTGCCAGCAGTTTTTTTAACAGGGCTGACACTGAAGCTTTCTTT.

The chain uses TRBV30 and TRBJ2-6, with D perhaps TRBD1 (5 bases). Trimming took off 6 bases at V and 0 bases at J, with 21 bases between the two ends. CDR3 length: 18 residues. The germline V gene has CDR1 GTSNPN and CDR2 SVGIG (reference sequence). CDR3 residues: CACSTTRTPSSGANVLTF. The CDR3 DNA reads TGTGCCTGCAGTACCACCCGGACACCGAGCTCTGGGGCCAACGTCCTGACTTTC.

The chain carries TRBV6-1 and TRBJ2-2; TRBD2 is a possible D gene (6 bases). Germline values: CDR1 MNHNS, CDR2 SASEGT. The V end was cut by 8 bases, the J end by 0 bases, with 10 bases between. The CDR3 sequence is 14 residues long. The CDR3 here is CASRGGANTGELFF. CDR3 nucleotide sequence: TGTGCCAGCCGGGGAGGAGCGAACACCGGGGAGCTGTTTTTT.

V and J are TRBV30 and TRBJ2-5; D gene ambiguous. The CDR3 has 13 residues. V was pared by 0 bases and J by 4 bases, with 9 bases between. Germline V gene lookup returns CDR1 GTSNPN and CDR2 SVGIG (reference sequence). In DNA, the CDR3 is TGTGCCTGGAGTGTATCCGGGTCAGAGACCCAGTACTTC. Its translation: CAWSVSGSETQYF.

This clone was seen a few times. V is TRBV7-8 and J is TRBJ2-6; 7 bases align to TRBD2. Trimming at V came to 0 bases and at J to 4 bases, leaving 6 bases not matched to a gene. The CDR3 length is 17 residues. Germline V CDR1 and CDR2: SGHVS, FQNEAQ. This CDR3 is CASSLAWGGTGANVLTF. Written as DNA, the CDR3 is TGTGCCAGCAGCTTAGCGTGGGGAGGGACCGGGGCCAACGTCCTGACTTTC. Combining the CDR3 with reference TRBV7-8 and TRBJ2-6 gives the whole variable domain GAGVSQSPRYKVAKRGQDVALRCDPISGHVSLFWYQQALGQGPEFLTYFQNEAQLDKSGLPSDRFFAERPEGSVSTLKIQRTQQEDSAVYLCASSLAWGGTGANVLTFGAGSRLTVL.

The gene calls are TRBV6-6 and TRBJ2-7; D not certain. Germline V gene data show CDR1 as MNHNY and CDR2 as SVGAGI (reference sequence). V was pared by 6 bases and J by 3 bases, with 18 bases between. The CDR3 contains 15 residues. Written as DNA, the CDR3 is TGTGCCAGCAGCGATCCTGCCGGAGTGGGCTACGAGCAGTACTTC. It translates to CASSDPAGVGYEQYF.

This sequence joins TRBV10-3 and TRBJ2-3, with TRBD2 matching 10 bases. The CDR3 runs 16 residues. Per the germline V gene, CDR1 is ENHRY and CDR2 is SYGVKD. V trimming: 3 bases; J trimming: 1 base; junction bases outside the gene matches: 4. CDR3 in amino acids: CAISEAGGRGTDTQYF. The CDR3 nucleotides are TGTGCCATCAGTGAAGCGGGAGGGCGAGGCACAGATACGCAGTATTTT.

The V gene is TRBV6-1, the J gene TRBJ2-7; 7 bases are a match to TRBD1. CDR1 and CDR2 from the germline V gene are MNHNS and SASEGT. With V trimmed by 6 bases and J by 1 base, 6 bases remained unmatched. This CDR3 is built from 14 residues. CDR3 residues: CASRETGSSYEQYF. In DNA, the CDR3 is TGTGCCAGCAGAGAGACAGGGTCGTCCTACGAGCAGTACTTC.

There are a few counts of this clone. The chain links TRBV6-1 to TRBJ2-7; 7 nucleotides agree with TRBD2. Looked up from germline, CDR1 is MNHNS and CDR2 is SASEGT. V trimming: 7 bases; J trimming: 0 bases; junction bases outside the gene matches: 9. The CDR3 consists of 15 residues. The CDR3 DNA reads as TGTGCCAGCACCAATGGGCTAGCGGTCTCCTACGAGCAGTACTTC. It translates to CASTNGLAVSYEQYF.

The gene calls are TRBV6-1 and TRBJ1-1; D gene unclear. CDR1 and CDR2 from the germline V gene are MNHNS and SASEGT. Trimming took 8 bases from V and 10 from J, leaving 8 bases between them. There are 9 residues in the CDR3. The CDR3 DNA is TGTGCCAGCGGGAGGAGAGCTTTCTTT. Its protein is CASGRRAFF.

The rearrangement links TRBV2 to TRBJ2-3; a possible D gene is TRBD2 (6 bases). The CDR3 totals 13 residues. Germline CDR1 SNHLY, CDR2 FYNNEI. The V gene lost 8 bases and the J gene lost 9 bases, with 18 bases spanning the gap. The CDR3 loop is CASRGGGGVTQYF. The CDR3 region has the DNA TGTGCCAGCCGTGGGGGAGGCGGGGTCACGCAGTATTTT.

This chain links TRBV7-3 with TRBJ2-1, with D possibly matching TRBD1 (5 bases). Germline-derived CDR1 and CDR2 are SGHTA and FQGTGA. This CDR3 spans 13 amino acids. The V end was cut by 2 bases, the J end by 5 bases, with 7 bases between. CDR3 amino acids: CASSLGQNNEQFF. The CDR3 DNA is TGTGCCAGCAGCTTAGGACAAAACAATGAGCAGTTCTTC.

The table lists this clone with a count of one. The genes are TRBV27 and TRBJ1-1, with D perhaps TRBD1 (6 bases). Looked up from germline, CDR1 is MNHEY and CDR2 is SMNVEV (reference sequence). CDR3 size: 14 residues. Trimming took 7 bases from V and 5 from J, leaving 17 bases between them. The CDR3 loop reads CASIQRGGATEAFF. The CDR3, as DNA: TGTGCCAGCATCCAGCGGGGGGGGGCAACTGAAGCTTTCTTT.

The sample holds a few counts of this clone. The chain couples TRBV10-2 to TRBJ2-3; 10 nucleotides match TRBD1. Germline V gene lookup returns CDR1 WSHSY and CDR2 SAAADI. The CDR3 runs to 16 residues. The trim removed 6 bases at V and 2 bases at J, leaving 8 bases unmatched. The CDR3 protein is CASRKGQGDHTDTQYF. The CDR3 coding sequence is TGCGCCAGCAGAAAAGGACAGGGGGATCACACAGATACGCAGTATTTT.